Below are 27 T cell receptor beta chains sequenced from a single sample in a study of tumor and adjacent non-tumor tissue in lung cancer. No cell sorting was done before RNA was extracted from the tissue. TCRbeta libraries were built with three rounds of nested PCR, modified from ARM-PCR. TCRdb re-called the multiplex PCR reads with MiXCR, one entry per CDR3 protein. The data hold fewer than 120,000 distinct CDR3 sequences, with 75% to 90% observed a single time. The specimen was lung tumor tissue. These receptors were taken from a man in his sixties or seventies with non-small cell lung cancer.

This clonotype has a single count. The germline gene is not matched at one end of the junction; a read error may be the cause. V is TRBV4-1 and J is TRBJ2-4; TRBD2 agrees at 7 bases. Germline V lookup: CDR1 MGHRA, CDR2 YSYEKL. The CDR3 has 17 residues. DNA for the CDR3: TGCGCCAGAAGCCAAGTGGCACGCGGGGGTGAAGGAAACATTCAGTACTTC. This codes for CARSQVARGGEGNIQYF.

Turning to this clonotype: Germline and junction disagree at one end, which may indicate a read error. The chain combines TRBV10-1 with TRBJ2-1; 8 bases are shared with TRBD1. Germline loops: CDR1 WNHNN, CDR2 SYGVQD (reference sequence). CDR3 length equals 15 residues. The CDR3 loop is CASNRTGPYYNEQFF. The CDR3, as DNA: TGCGCCAGCAACCGGACAGGGCCCTATTACAATGAACAGTTCTTC.

The J gene is TRBJ2-2, the V gene TRBV11-2; perhaps TRBD1 as D (5 bases). The CDR3 consists of 16 residues. Germline lookup yields CDR1 SGHAT and CDR2 FQNNGV. Trimming took off 1 base at V and 6 bases at J, with 15 bases between the two ends. CDR3 DNA sequence: TGTGCCAGCAGCTTAGTGAGCACAGGTATTGCCGGGGAGCTGTTTTTT. Amino acid sequence: CASSLVSTGIAGELFF. The complete variable domain, with remaining parts taken from reference TRBV11-2 and TRBJ2-2, reads EAGVAQSPRYKIIEKRQSVAFWCNPISGHATLYWYQQILGQGPKLLIQFQNNGVVDDSQLPKDRFSAERLKGVDSTLKIQPAKLEDSAVYLCASSLVSTGIAGELFFGEGSRLTVL.

The J gene is TRBJ2-7, the V gene TRBV6-2 or TRBV6-3; D gene ambiguous. This CDR3 is built from 14 residues. V was clipped by 7 bases and J by 10 bases, with 23 bases between them. CDR1 and CDR2 (germline): MNHEY, SVGEGT. CDR3 loop: CASTLDGSSYDQYF. CDR3 bases: TGTGCCAGCACCCTGGACGGCTCATCCTATGATCAGTACTTC.

To note about this clonotype: A read error is likely, as this CDR3 ends without the conserved phenylalanine or tryptophan. The chain uses TRBV6-2 or TRBV6-3 and TRBJ2-1, with D hard to call. Germline V CDR1 and CDR2: MNHEY, SVGEGT. The CDR3 is 13 residues long. Written as DNA, the CDR3 is TGTGCCAGCAACAGAGGCGCTTACAACGAGCAGTTCATC. This translates into CASNRGAYNEQFI.

The rearrangement joins TRBV6-6 to TRBJ2-7; possible D gene TRBD1, 6 bases. V lost 9 bases to trimming and J lost 5 bases, with 20 bases between them. This CDR3 is 14 amino acids long. Germline V gives CDR1 MNHNY, CDR2 SVGAGI (reference sequence). CDR3 in amino acids: CASTYTENRDEQYF. In DNA form, the CDR3 reads TGTGCCAGTACTTACACGGAAAACAGGGACGAGCAGTACTTC.

In the case of this clonotype: Compared with germline, one end of the junction differs, possibly owing to a read error. The J gene is TRBJ2-4, the V gene TRBV5-4, with D unclear. The V gene's germline CDR1 is SGHNT and CDR2 YYREEE (reference sequence). The CDR3 runs to 14 residues. DNA of the CDR3: TGTCCCAGCAACTCCACTCTAGCCAAAAACATTCAGTACTTC. This gives the protein CPSNSTLAKNIQYF.

Details on this clonotype: No conserved phenylalanine or tryptophan is present at the end of the CDR3, so a read error is the likely explanation. The chain uses TRBV6-5 and TRBJ2-7; TRBD2 agrees at 10 bases. There are 16 residues in the CDR3. The germline gives CDR1 MNHEY, CDR2 SVGAGI. The junction had 8 bases not matched to a gene; V was cut back by 0 bases and J by 6 bases. CDR3 sequence: CASSYSTGTSAREQYL. Here the CDR3 DNA reads TGTGCCAGCAGTTACTCTACCGGGACTAGCGCCCGCGAGCAGTACCTC.

Concerning this clonotype: The conserved final phenylalanine or tryptophan is absent from the CDR3, which likely points to a read error. V gene TRBV14 combines with J gene TRBJ2-3; D ambiguous. Per the germline V gene, CDR1 is SGHDN and CDR2 is FVKESK. There are 15 residues in the CDR3. The V end was cut by 7 bases, the J end by 2 bases, with 16 bases between. CDR3 sequence: CASTRNSDVTDTQYV. In DNA, the CDR3 is TGTGCCAGCACCCGGAACTCCGATGTCACAGATACGCAGTATGTT.

Of note for this clonotype: The junction does not match germline at one end; this may be a read error. The chain links TRBV5-5 to TRBJ1-1, with unresolved D. CDR3 length equals 13 residues. Germline CDR1 is SGHKS and CDR2 is YYEKEE (reference sequence). CDR3 loop: CGSSVGMNTEAFF. The CDR3 nucleotides read TGTGGCAGCAGCGTAGGCATGAACACTGAAGCTTTCTTT.

In regard to this clonotype: An end of the junction differs from the germline gene, which may be a read error. The chain employs TRBV5-1 and TRBJ2-3; D may be TRBD2 (5 bases). Germline V gives CDR1 SGHRS, CDR2 YFSETQ. There are 16 residues in the CDR3. Here the CDR3 reads CASTLGLEAYSDTPYF. The CDR3 DNA is TGCGCCAGCACCCTAGGACTCGAGGCTTATTCAGATACGCCGTATTTT.

About this clonotype: An end of the junction differs from the germline gene, which may be a read error. The rearrangement joins TRBV24-1 to TRBJ1-4; no reliable D call. CDR3 length: 17 amino acids. Germline V CDR1 and CDR2: KGHDR, SFDVKD. The CDR3 DNA follows: TGTGCCACCGGTGAGCTGCAGGTATATGCAACTAATGAAAAACTGTTTTTT. Translated: CATGELQVYATNEKLFF.

Of note for this clonotype: At one of its ends the junction is not consistent with the germline gene, which may arise from a read error. The gene calls are TRBV29-1 and TRBJ1-4; D possibly corresponds to TRBD1 (5 bases). The CDR3 is made up of 14 amino acids. Per the germline V gene, CDR1 is SQVTM and CDR2 is ANQGSEA. The CDR3 nucleotides read TGCAGCGCAATCGGGGCAACAACTAATGAGAAACTGTTTTTT. It is translated as CSAIGATTNEKLFF.

The rearrangement uses TRBV12-3 or TRBV12-4 and TRBJ2-5; TRBD2 matches 10 bases. V lost 6 bases, J lost 5 bases, and 24 bases stayed unmatched. The length of the CDR3 is 20 residues. The CDR3 bases are TGTGCCAGCAGAAAAAGAAACCACTCGACTAGCGGGCTTCCCCAGGAGACCCAGTACTTC. Its translation is CASRKRNHSTSGLPQETQYF.

Notes on this clonotype: At one end, the junction sequence differs from germline, possibly due to a read error. The V and J genes are TRBV11-3 and TRBJ2-3; D gene uncertain. This CDR3 comprises 14 residues. The germline V gene has CDR1 SGHNT and CDR2 YENEEA. CDR3 residues: CASGFGVDTDTQYF. The DNA of the CDR3 is TGCGCCAGTGGCTTCGGCGTAGACACAGATACGCAGTATTTT.

About this clonotype itself: Germline is not matched at one junction end, which may reflect a read error. The V call is TRBV12-3 or TRBV12-4, the J call TRBJ2-1; D uncertain. The length of the CDR3 is 13 residues. The CDR3 is CVSSLIWNNEQFF. DNA for the CDR3: TGTGTCAGCAGTTTAATATGGAACAATGAGCAGTTCTTC.

V gene TRBV12-3 or TRBV12-4 combines with J gene TRBJ2-7, with a possible D match to TRBD2 (6 bases). Trimming took off 7 bases at V and 4 bases at J, with 23 bases between the two ends. This CDR3 spans 16 amino acids. The CDR3 loop reads CASTRDSINGSYEQYF. Written as DNA, the CDR3 is TGTGCCAGCACCAGAGACAGTATTAACGGGAGTTACGAGCAGTACTTC.

Regarding this clonotype: The conserved phenylalanine or tryptophan normally closing the CDR3 is absent here, so this likely arose from a read error. The CDR3 region is CASSLRGIYYNSPLHY. CDR3 DNA sequence: TGTGCCAGCAGCTTGAGGGGCATCTATTATAATTCACCCCTCCACTAT. This chain joins TRBV13 and TRBJ1-6, with TRBD1 as a possible D gene (5 bases). This CDR3 comprises 16 residues. Germline loops: CDR1 PRHDT, CDR2 FYEKMQ (reference sequence). The V gene lost 3 bases and the J gene lost 4 bases, with 13 bases spanning the gap.

On this clonotype: Relative to the germline gene, one junction end is altered; a read error may explain this. The chain is built from TRBV4-3 and TRBJ2-2, with D unresolved. Germline V gives CDR1 LGHNA, CDR2 YSLEER. The CDR3 runs 14 residues. The CDR3: CVSNQSTNSGELFF. CDR3 bases: TGCGTCAGCAACCAATCGACCAACAGCGGGGAGCTGTTTTTT.

As to this clonotype: The germline gene is not matched at one end of the junction; a read error may be the cause. The rearrangement uses TRBV12-3 or TRBV12-4 and TRBJ1-6; 10 bases fit TRBD1. This CDR3 is 16 amino acids long. The CDR3, as DNA: TGTGCCAGCACCTCCGGGACAGGGGCCTATAATTCACCCCTCCAATTC. It encodes CASTSGTGAYNSPLQF.

Details on this clonotype: The junction does not match germline at one end; this may be a read error. The chain carries TRBV4-1 and TRBJ2-2; 11 bases fit TRBD2. Per germline, CDR1 MGHRA and CDR2 YSYEKL. The CDR3 is made up of 20 amino acids. The CDR3 DNA follows: TGTGCCAGCAAAGCAAGAGGGTCTAGCGGGGGGCCGCGGGGAATCGGGGAGCCGTTTTTT. This sequence encodes CASKARGSSGGPRGIGEPFF.

In the case of this clonotype: The junction differs from germline at one of its ends, possibly a read error. The V call is TRBV5-6, the J call TRBJ2-5; TRBD2 matches 8 bases. The germline CDR1 and CDR2 sequences are SGHDT and YYEEEE. The CDR3 runs 14 residues. The CDR3: CVRSLLGREETQYF. The CDR3 DNA reads as TGTGTCAGGAGCTTGTTGGGGCGGGAGGAGACCCAATACTTC.

In regard to this clonotype: A clone one base away is much larger, so this may be a read error. The rearrangement joins TRBV11-2 to TRBJ2-1; perhaps TRBD2 as D (5 bases). The length of the CDR3 is 14 residues. V dropped 3 bases and J dropped 9 bases, with 15 bases sitting between them. Germline V gene lookup returns CDR1 SGHAT and CDR2 FQNNGV. The CDR3 DNA sequence: TGTGCCAGCAGCTTTTACCGGCTAGCTAGTGAGCAGTTCTTC. Translating it yields CASSFYRLASEQFF.

Turning to this clonotype: Likely a read error: the CDR3 ends without its conserved phenylalanine or tryptophan. The chain links TRBV6-5 to TRBJ2-1, with 10 bases matching TRBD2. This CDR3 comprises 15 residues. Germline CDR1 reads MNHEY; CDR2 reads SVGAGI. CDR3 protein: CAISYLAGVCNKQFL. The CDR3 DNA reads as TGTGCCATCAGTTACCTAGCGGGAGTGTGCAATAAACAGTTCTTG.

In this sample, this clonotype turned up once. An end of the junction does not agree with germline; a read error may underlie this. This chain links TRBV29-1 with TRBJ2-7; the D is unclear. The CDR3 consists of 12 residues. The germline gives CDR1 SQVTM, CDR2 ANQGSEA. The CDR3 loop is CSVGSTFYEQYF. The CDR3 DNA sequence: TGCAGTGTTGGCAGCACCTTCTACGAGCAGTACTTC.

Notes on this clonotype: The junction departs from germline at one end; a sequencing error may be responsible. The chain links TRBV10-3 to TRBJ2-1; weak D call: TRBD2 (5 bases). The CDR3 covers 16 residues. Germline-derived CDR1 and CDR2 are ENHRY and SYGVKD. The CDR3 coding sequence is TGTGCCATCAGTGAAGGTAGGGCGGGCCCCATCAATGAGCAATTCTTC. Translation: CAISEGRAGPINEQFF.

This clonotype has just a few counts. Mismatch with germline at one junction end may stem from a read error. The V call is TRBV6-1, the J call TRBJ2-7; D is undetermined. The CDR3 is made up of 12 amino acids. Germline V lookup: CDR1 MNHNS, CDR2 SASEGT. DNA for the CDR3: TGTGTCAGCAGTCGGACCGCCTACGAGCAGTACTTC. This codes for CVSSRTAYEQYF.